A single sample is the source of the 25 T cell receptor beta chains below, sequenced in a study of cytomegalovirus exposure and HLA in healthy donors. The PCR made use of 60 Vbeta and 13 Jbeta primers. Profiling relied on immunoSEQ multiplex PCR, and the TCRdb table lists in-frame clones only, not all of them. The table lists 120,000 or so clones, about 85% of them singletons. The sequenced sample was PBMCs. These receptors all stem from a man younger than 35 in good health and CMV-seropositive.

The CDR3 DNA follows: TGTGCCAGCAGCCGACTCAATCAGCCCCAGCATTTT. It translates to CASSRLNQPQHF. The gene calls are TRBV7-9 and TRBJ1-5, with D unresolved. This CDR3 is built from 12 residues. V gave up 5 bases and J gave up 3 bases, with 5 bases separating them. Germline-derived CDR1 and CDR2 are SEHNR and FQNEAQ (reference sequence).

The chain employs TRBV6-5 and TRBJ2-1; TRBD2 aligns across 11 bases. Germline loops: CDR1 MNHEY, CDR2 SVGAGI. V dropped 6 bases and J dropped 9; count of bases not matched to a gene: 10. The CDR3 covers 15 residues. Written as DNA, the CDR3 is TGTGCCAGCAGCTTCGGACTAGCGGGCTACGGTGAGCAGTTCTTC. It specifies CASSFGLAGYGEQFF.

The J gene is TRBJ2-3, the V gene TRBV19; 11 bases line up with TRBD1. This CDR3 is built from 15 residues. The J segment lost 7 bases and the V segment lost 5 bases, leaving 8 bases of the junction unmatched. CDR1 and CDR2 (germline): LNHDA, SQIVND (reference sequence). CDR3: CASSPGTGGLNTQYF. CDR3 coding DNA: TGTGCCAGTAGTCCCGGGACAGGGGGATTGAATACGCAGTATTTT.

The table lists this clone with a count of one. This sequence joins TRBV5-4 and TRBJ1-6, with D unresolved. CDR3 length: 15 amino acids. In germline, CDR1 is SGHNT, CDR2 YYREEE (reference sequence). V shed 0 bases and J shed 4 bases, with 8 bases lying between them. CDR3: CASSLASEYNSPLHF. The CDR3 coding sequence is TGTGCCAGCAGCTTGGCGTCAGAATATAATTCACCCCTCCACTTT.

The chain uses TRBV5-6 and TRBJ1-1; TRBD1 is a possible D gene (5 bases). This CDR3 contains 14 residues. V was shortened by 1 base and J by 5 bases, with 12 bases between the two germline ends. Germline V lookup: CDR1 SGHDT, CDR2 YYEEEE. The CDR3 loop is CASSLKGKFTEAFF. The DNA of the CDR3 is TGTGCCAGCAGCTTGAAGGGGAAGTTTACTGAAGCTTTCTTT.

This clone has a handful of counts. J is TRBJ2-6 and V is TRBV30; 7 positions match TRBD1. Per the germline V gene, CDR1 is GTSNPN and CDR2 is SVGIG (reference sequence). The CDR3 runs to 16 residues. V lost 4 bases and J lost 0; bases outside the gene matches: 6. DNA of the CDR3: TGTGCCTGGAAGGGGGCTCGGAGCTCTGGGGCCAACGTCCTGACTTTC. As protein: CAWKGARSSGANVLTF.

The chain recombines TRBV6-1 with TRBJ2-7, with D tentatively TRBD1 (6 bases). Per the germline V gene, CDR1 is MNHNS and CDR2 is SASEGT. The CDR3 length is 14 residues. Trimming took 2 bases from V and 3 from J, leaving 11 bases between them. The CDR3 reads CASSELRGDYEQYF. Written as DNA, the CDR3 is TGTGCCAGCAGTGAACTCAGGGGTGACTACGAGCAGTACTTC.

The V gene is TRBV21-1, the J gene TRBJ1-1; the D call TRBD1 from the table was never checked on the DNA. TRBV21-1 is assigned pseudogene status. This CDR3 spans 15 amino acids. The CDR3 bases are TGTGCCAGCAGCGGGGGCAGGAAAGTGAACACTGAAGCTTTCTTT. The encoded protein is CASSGGRKVNTEAFF.

The chain joins TRBV9 to TRBJ2-2, with D possibly being TRBD1 (8 bases). The CDR3 spans 15 residues. V lost 3 bases and J 6 bases, leaving 15 bases between the germline ends. CDR1 is SGDLS, CDR2 YYNGEE, per germline. The CDR3, as DNA: TGTGCCAGCAGCGGAGGACAGGGAGGGGCCGGGGAGCTGTTTTTT. The encoded protein is CASSGGQGGAGELFF.

J is TRBJ2-3 and V is TRBV30, with 10 bases fitting TRBD2. V shed 1 base and J 0 bases; nucleotides not matched to a gene: 1. The CDR3 extends over 15 amino acids. Per germline, CDR1 GTSNPN and CDR2 SVGIG (reference sequence). The CDR3 sequence: CAWSAAGGSTDTQYF. CDR3 bases: TGTGCCTGGAGTGCAGCGGGGGGGAGCACAGATACGCAGTATTTT.

The rearrangement links TRBV21-1 to TRBJ2-5; the D call of TRBD1 is as the table states it, not checked on the DNA. TRBV21-1 is shown as a pseudogene. The CDR3 consists of 14 residues. CDR3 residues: CASSDRTDQETQYF. CDR3 DNA: TGTGCCAGCAGCGATAGGACAGACCAAGAGACCCAGTACTTC.

This clone was detected a few times. V gene TRBV5-6 combines with J gene TRBJ1-2; 8 nucleotides match TRBD1. Trimming cost V 4 bases and J 2 bases; bases outside gene matches: 4. This CDR3 has 14 amino acids. The germline V gene has CDR1 SGHDT and CDR2 YYEEEE. CDR3 region: CASSTGGFNYGYTF. The CDR3 bases are TGTGCCAGCAGCACAGGGGGGTTCAACTATGGCTACACCTTC.

This chain joins TRBV9 and TRBJ1-3; D call uncertain. Germline V gene lookup returns CDR1 SGDLS and CDR2 YYNGEE. V lost 4 bases to trimming and J lost 0 bases, with 11 bases between them. The CDR3 is 15 residues long. The CDR3 sequence is CASSMGLGSGNTIYF. For the CDR3, the DNA is TGTGCCAGCAGCATGGGCTTGGGCTCTGGAAACACCATATATTTT.

The chain recombines TRBV10-3 with TRBJ1-2; 7 nucleotides agree with TRBD1. CDR1 is ENHRY and CDR2 is SYGVKD in the germline V gene. With V trimmed by 0 bases and J by 0 bases, 7 bases remained unmatched. This CDR3 contains 17 residues. The CDR3: CAISESVYRGSNYGYTF. For the CDR3, the DNA is TGTGCCATCAGTGAGTCCGTATACAGGGGCTCTAACTATGGCTACACCTTC.

This chain joins TRBV7-2 and TRBJ2-5, with 9 positions matching TRBD2. J gave up 3 bases and V 7 bases, and 15 bases lay outside the gene matches. Germline V lookup: CDR1 SGHTA, CDR2 FQGNSA. This CDR3 has 17 residues. CDR3 nucleotides: TGTGCCAGCACCAGGACTTTTAGCGGGGGTTCAGAAGAGACCCAGTACTTC. It encodes CASTRTFSGGSEETQYF.

J is TRBJ1-3 and V is TRBV4-3, with D maybe TRBD1 (5 bases). In germline, CDR1 is LGHNA, CDR2 YSLEER. The germline V and J ends were trimmed by 1 base and 1 base, with 14 bases remaining between them. The CDR3 loop spans 17 amino acids. The CDR3: CASSQGQAPGSGNTIYF. CDR3 sequence (DNA): TGCGCCAGCAGCCAAGGACAAGCCCCAGGGTCTGGAAACACCATATATTTT.

The chain links TRBV4-1 to TRBJ2-1; possible D gene TRBD2, 6 bases. The CDR3 loop spans 16 amino acids. V lost 4 bases to trimming and J lost 0 bases, with 13 bases between them. Looked up from germline, CDR1 is MGHRA and CDR2 is YSYEKL. The CDR3 DNA is TGCGCCAGCAGCCGGTTAGCGGATAGCTCCTACAATGAGCAGTTCTTC. Its protein product is CASSRLADSSYNEQFF.

The chain links TRBV5-1 to TRBJ2-7, with D possibly being TRBD2 (5 bases). Looked up from germline, CDR1 is SGHRS and CDR2 is YFSETQ. V shed 3 bases and J shed 7 bases, with 11 bases lying between them. This CDR3 spans 12 amino acids. The CDR3 region is CASSSRRGEQYF. The CDR3 DNA is TGCGCCAGCAGCTCTCGACGGGGAGAGCAGTACTTC.

This chain links TRBV27 with TRBJ2-4; the match to TRBD1 covers 8 bases. Per germline, CDR1 MNHEY and CDR2 SMNVEV (reference sequence). This CDR3 region has 19 residues. V shed 6 bases, J shed 2 bases, and the junction held 18 bases outside the gene matches. CDR3 bases: TGTGCCAGCAGGCCCCTAGTTTCCGGACAGGGTGTATCCAAAAACATTCAGTACTTC. It encodes CASRPLVSGQGVSKNIQYF.

There are a few counts of this clone. The chain couples TRBV7-9 to TRBJ1-1, with 9 nucleotides matching TRBD1. The CDR3 loop spans 16 amino acids. The germline gives CDR1 SEHNR, CDR2 FQNEAQ (reference sequence). Losses at the gene ends were 5 bases for V and 5 bases for J; bases not matched to a gene: 12. CDR3 protein: CASSLPVVQGATEAFF. The DNA of the CDR3 is TGTGCCAGCAGCCTACCTGTGGTACAGGGGGCTACTGAAGCTTTCTTT.

The chain has TRBV4-3 and TRBJ1-1; TRBD1 matches 8 bases. The ends lost 1 base at V and 3 bases at J; junction bases unmatched: 4. Germline CDR1 reads LGHNA; CDR2 reads YSLEER. CDR3 length: 15 residues. The CDR3 protein is CASSQGGRGHTEAFF. In DNA, the CDR3 is TGCGCCAGCAGCCAAGGAGGCAGGGGGCACACTGAAGCTTTCTTT.

The chain links TRBV18 to TRBJ2-2; 7 bases map to TRBD1. Germline V gives CDR1 KGHSH, CDR2 LQKENI. With V trimmed by 2 bases and J by 4 bases, 7 bases remained unmatched. This CDR3 is built from 16 residues. CDR3 sequence: CASSPRGTVFTGELFF. The CDR3 DNA sequence: TGTGCCAGCTCACCAAGGGGGACAGTTTTCACCGGGGAGCTGTTTTTT.

The chain couples TRBV4-2 to TRBJ1-2; D gene ambiguous. The CDR3 extends over 14 amino acids. Trimming stripped 0 bases from V and 4 bases from J, with 9 bases between. Germline V gene data show CDR1 as LGHNA and CDR2 as YNFKEQ. In DNA form, the CDR3 reads TGTGCCAGCAGCCAAGATCTTCTCCTCTATGGCTACACCTTC. Protein sequence: CASSQDLLLYGYTF.

This clone was recorded only once. The V call is TRBV19, the J call TRBJ2-1; 13 bases match TRBD2. The CDR3 has 15 amino acids. J was trimmed by 4 bases and V by 5 bases; bases with no gene match: 2. Germline V gives CDR1 LNHDA, CDR2 SQIVND (reference sequence). CDR3 sequence (DNA): TGTGCCAGTAGTTCGACTAGCGGGGGGTACAATGAGCAGTTCTTC. Translating gives CASSSTSGGYNEQFF. The full variable domain, completed using reference TRBV19 and TRBJ2-1, is DGGITQSPKYLFRKEGQNVTLSCEQNLNHDAMYWYRQDPGQGLRLIYYSQIVNDFQKGDIAEGYSVSREKKESFPLTVTSAQKNPTAFYLCASSSTSGGYNEQFFGPGTRLTVL.

The chain employs TRBV29-1 and TRBJ1-2, with 7 bases aligning to TRBD1. Germline V gene sequence: CDR1 SQVTM, CDR2 ANQGSEA. This CDR3 has 13 residues. Trimming cost V 4 bases and J 5 bases; bases outside gene matches: 7. CDR3 bases: TGCAGCGTTGGACAGGGAGATTGGTATGGCTACACCTTC. Protein product: CSVGQGDWYGYTF.